One and the same sample provided the 18 T cell receptor beta chains below, sequenced in a study of cytomegalovirus exposure and HLA in healthy donors. The PCR had 60 Vbeta and 13 Jbeta primers. TCRdb keeps only in-frame clones here, not all; method: immunoSEQ multiplex PCR. The data contain approximately 95,000 clones, around 75% of them singletons. The sample was PBMCs. The receptors shown here come from a man aged 18 to 29 in good health and CMV-seropositive.

This chain uses TRBV9 with TRBJ1-1; possibly TRBD1 for D (5 bases). The CDR3 totals 15 residues. CDR1 is SGDLS and CDR2 is YYNGEE in the germline V gene. Trimming took off 0 bases at V and 4 bases at J, with 13 bases between the two ends. CDR3 in amino acids: CASSVGGDVGTEAFF. In nucleotides, the CDR3 is TGTGCCAGCAGCGTAGGGGGCGACGTGGGCACTGAAGCTTTCTTT.

CDR3 in DNA: TGTGCCAGCAGTGAGACAGCCAGGGCATACAATGAAAAACTGTTTTTT. It codes for CASSETARAYNEKLFF. The chain couples TRBV2 to TRBJ1-4, with a possible D match to TRBD1 (5 bases). Germline CDR1 reads SNHLY; CDR2 reads FYNNEI. This CDR3 has 16 residues. V lost 3 bases, J lost 5 bases, and 16 bases lay in between.

The CDR3 loop reads CASSQDRGTVNTGELFF. For the CDR3, the DNA is TGTGCCAGCAGCCAAGATCGAGGGACAGTCAACACCGGGGAGCTGTTTTTT. The chain links TRBV4-2 to TRBJ2-2, with 7 bases matching TRBD1. Germline V gene data show CDR1 as LGHNA and CDR2 as YNFKEQ. J gave up 2 bases and V 0 bases, and 6 bases lay outside the gene matches. CDR3 length equals 17 residues.

The V call is TRBV28, the J call TRBJ2-7; D perhaps matches TRBD2 (6 bases). The CDR3 spans 15 residues. CDR1 MDHEN and CDR2 SYDVKM come from the germline V gene. V was trimmed by 3 bases and J by 4 bases, leaving 16 bases between them. The CDR3 DNA reads TGTGCCAGCAGTTTGGATTTGGGGACTGAGTACGAGCAGTACTTC. Residues: CASSLDLGTEYEQYF.

This chain uses TRBV28 with TRBJ1-2; 8 bases are shared with TRBD1. The germline V gene encodes CDR1 MDHEN and CDR2 SYDVKM. This CDR3 comprises 16 residues. J lost 8 bases, V lost 6 bases, and 17 bases had no gene match. CDR3 in amino acids: CASRTDRGGDYQGYTF. The CDR3 DNA sequence: TGTGCCAGCAGGACAGACAGGGGAGGAGATTACCAGGGCTACACCTTC.

This clone has just one count. The CDR3 bases are TGCGCCAGCAGTGAAGGAGGGACAGGCAATTCACCCCTCCACTTT. Protein product: CASSEGGTGNSPLHF. V usage is TRBV10-1 and J usage is TRBJ1-6; the match to TRBD1 covers 8 bases. In germline, CDR1 is WNHNN, CDR2 SYGVQD (reference sequence). V lost 3 bases, J lost 7 bases, and 5 bases stayed unmatched. The CDR3 has 15 residues.

The J gene is TRBJ2-3, the V gene TRBV4-1; 7 bases map to TRBD2. This CDR3 region has 17 residues. Germline trimming cut 1 base from V and 5 bases from J; bases unmatched to any gene: 12. The germline CDR1 and CDR2 sequences are MGHRA and YSYEKL. The CDR3 sequence: CASSQVGEGYLGDTQYF. CDR3 DNA sequence: TGCGCCAGCAGCCAAGTAGGGGAGGGCTACCTAGGAGATACGCAGTATTTT.

The V call is TRBV5-1, the J call TRBJ2-2; D possibly corresponds to TRBD1 (6 bases). Germline V gives CDR1 SGHRS, CDR2 YFSETQ. Trimming removed 0 bases at V and 1 base at J, with 7 bases between. This CDR3 spans 15 amino acids. The CDR3 bases are TGCGCCAGCAGCTTGGCAGGGGTGAACACCGGGGAGCTGTTTTTT. It specifies CASSLAGVNTGELFF.

The chain recombines TRBV19 with TRBJ2-7; TRBD1 agrees at 8 bases. Germline assignment: CDR1 LNHDA and CDR2 SQIVND (reference sequence). Unmatched junction bases numbered 9, after V lost 5 bases and J lost 3 bases. The CDR3 is 15 residues long. CDR3 residues: CASSSPGTGDYEQYF. The CDR3 DNA follows: TGTGCCAGTAGTTCGCCCGGGACAGGAGACTACGAGCAGTACTTC.

This clone was counted between two and nine times. The chain couples TRBV4-1 to TRBJ2-1, with D unclear. V was shortened by 0 bases and J by 9 bases, with 9 bases between the two germline ends. Germline CDR1 MGHRA, CDR2 YSYEKL. The CDR3 runs to 13 residues. The CDR3 protein is CASSQDQVREQFF. CDR3 DNA: TGCGCCAGCAGCCAAGATCAGGTGCGTGAGCAGTTCTTC.

This chain connects TRBV5-4 to TRBJ2-3, with 8 nucleotides matching TRBD1. The V gene end was trimmed by 0 bases and the J gene end by 1 base; junction bases not matched to a gene: 7. The CDR3 has 17 residues. Germline assignment: CDR1 SGHNT and CDR2 YYREEE (reference sequence). Here the CDR3 DNA reads TGTGCCAGCAGCTTGGTTGTGACAGGGGAAGGCACAGATACGCAGTATTTT. This translates into CASSLVVTGEGTDTQYF.

The chain uses TRBV2 and TRBJ2-7; D may be TRBD2 (6 bases). The CDR3 is made up of 16 amino acids. Germline V lookup: CDR1 SNHLY, CDR2 FYNNEI. V lost 4 bases and J lost 1, with 17 bases in between. The CDR3 sequence is CASSGGRGSSSYEQYF. The CDR3 DNA sequence: TGTGCCAGCAGTGGAGGTCGGGGGTCCTCTTCCTACGAGCAGTACTTC.

V is TRBV27 and J is TRBJ1-5; D not certain. Trimming cost V 5 bases and J 0 bases, with 5 bases left between them. In germline, CDR1 is MNHEY, CDR2 SMNVEV (reference sequence). This CDR3 region has 13 residues. CDR3 DNA sequence: TGTGCCAGCAGTCCCTATAGCAATCAGCCCCAGCATTTT. It translates to CASSPYSNQPQHF.

The rearrangement joins TRBV2 to TRBJ1-3; D unclear. Deletions cut 6 bases from V and 1 base from J, with 10 bases between. Looked up from germline, CDR1 is SNHLY and CDR2 is FYNNEI. This CDR3 is 14 amino acids long. The CDR3 region has the DNA TGTGCCAGCAGGAAGGCAGGTTCTGGAAACACCATATATTTT. It specifies CASRKAGSGNTIYF. The full variable domain, in which reference TRBV2 and TRBJ1-3 provide the parts outside the CDR3, is EPEVTQTPSHQVTQMGQEVILRCVPISNHLYFYWYRQILGQKVEFLVSFYNNEISEKSEIFDDQFSVERPDGSNFTLKIRSTKLEDSAMYFCASRKAGSGNTIYFGEGSWLTVV.

This clone turned up a few times. The rearrangement uses TRBV19 and TRBJ1-1; 10 bases are a match to TRBD1. The CDR3 has 16 amino acids. The V gene's germline CDR1 is LNHDA and CDR2 SQIVND (reference sequence). The V gene end was trimmed by 0 bases and the J gene end by 4 bases; junction bases not matched to a gene: 5. CDR3 loop: CASSIDGRTGGTEAFF. The DNA for the CDR3 is TGTGCCAGTAGTATAGATGGGCGGACAGGGGGCACTGAAGCTTTCTTT. The full variable domain, its missing parts supplied by reference TRBV19 and TRBJ1-1, is DGGITQSPKYLFRKEGQNVTLSCEQNLNHDAMYWYRQDPGQGLRLIYYSQIVNDFQKGDIAEGYSVSREKKESFPLTVTSAQKNPTAFYLCASSIDGRTGGTEAFFGQGTRLTVV.

Comments on this clone: At the DNA level, this CDR3 is encoded by other sequences in the same sample as well. J is TRBJ2-2 and V is TRBV7-9; TRBD1 matches at 8 bases. Looked up from germline, CDR1 is SEHNR and CDR2 is FQNEAQ (reference sequence). CDR3 length: 16 residues. The ends lost 3 bases at V and 5 bases at J; junction bases unmatched: 8. The CDR3 is CASSFGTGLMTGELFF. The CDR3 coding sequence is TGTGCCAGCAGCTTTGGGACAGGTCTCATGACCGGGGAGCTGTTTTTT. Complete variable domain (other parts from reference TRBV7-9 and TRBJ2-2): DTGVSQNPRHKITKRGQNVTFRCDPISEHNRLYWYRQTLGQGPEFLTYFQNEAQLEKSRLLSDRFSAERPKGSFSTLEIQRTEQGDSAMYLCASSFGTGLMTGELFFGEGSRLTVL.

This sequence joins TRBV15 and TRBJ2-1; 7 positions match TRBD2. Germline trimming cut 0 bases from V and 7 bases from J; bases unmatched to any gene: 9. The CDR3 loop spans 16 amino acids. Germline assignment: CDR1 LNHNV and CDR2 YYDKDF (reference sequence). The CDR3 DNA follows: TGTGCCACCAGCAGAGACCCCCGCGGGGGTAAGAATGAGCAGTTCTTC. As protein: CATSRDPRGGKNEQFF. Based on the CDR3 plus reference TRBV15 and TRBJ2-1, the full variable domain is DAMVIQNPRYQVTQFGKPVTLSCSQTLNHNVMYWYQQKSSQAPKLLFHYYDKDFNNEADTPDNFQSRRPNTSFCFLDIRSPGLGDTAMYLCATSRDPRGGKNEQFFGPGTRLTVL.

This clone turned up a few times. V usage is TRBV11-3 and J usage is TRBJ1-1, with unresolved D. V shed 0 bases and J shed 5 bases, with 7 bases lying between them. Germline V CDR1 and CDR2: SGHNT, YENEEA. This CDR3 has 13 residues. The CDR3 is CASSLDPRTEAFF. In nucleotides, the CDR3 is TGTGCCAGCAGCTTAGATCCGCGGACTGAAGCTTTCTTT.